This T cell receptor (beta chain) was observed in a study of cytomegalovirus exposure and HLA in healthy donors (dated by TCRdb to 2015 to 2018). Describing the broader study: According to an earlier analysis of around 600 of the donors, 200 million or so T cells yielded roughly 110 million unique TCR beta sequences and 276 Gb of sequence data. A later genetic analysis used genome-wide SNP genotypes for 398 of the 666 donors, treating that subset as a discovery cohort. In an earlier analysis of about 590 of the donors, high-throughput TCR beta sequencing was used to judge whether each TCR beta V gene segment behaved as functional or pseudogenic. The aim of the study was to test whether cataloging public T cell receptors could identify signatures of past pathogen exposure. All discovery cohort repertoires had been generated using a single sequencing platform. Alongside the repertoire data, information on donor age, sex, ethnicity and CMV serostatus was compiled. HLA typing covered class I and class II loci at four-digit resolution. Among the roughly 400 genotyped donors, around 79% belonged to the genetic ancestry cluster associated with self-reported Caucasian donors. About 310 gigabases of sequencing data and approximately 80 million unique TCR sequences were included in an early release covering roughly 700 HLA-typed donors. On average, about 200,000 unique TCR beta nucleotide sequences were sequenced per donor among 300 to 500 genotyped donors of the cohort, with roughly 20% of those sequences being non-productive. Along with the roughly 670-subject first cohort, a separate validation cohort of some 130 different subjects was used. Several DR-DQ haplotypes were handled as single units for association and clustering because linkage in the cohort was strong. In the later analysis, no new phenotypic data were used to find candidate immune exposures; instead, reliance was placed on TCR beta sequences and their occurrence across donors. High-throughput TCR immunosequencing, statistical association of individual TCRs with disease status, and machine learning were combined to predict cytomegalovirus infection status. Typing coverage differed by locus: A, B, C, DRB1 and DQB1 were typed in roughly 620-630 donors, DQA1 in about 560, DPA1 in some 610, and DPB1 in approximately 450. In a later analysis, previously published TCR beta repertoires from 670 or so donors were re-analyzed and high-resolution HLA genotyping was added so that TCR occurrence patterns could be studied. Using immunosequencing, the study profiled T cell repertoires from 640 or so subjects and related those repertoires to cytomegalovirus serostatus.

What the authors observed across the whole study: In both the original and validation cohorts, the classifier was reported to diagnose cytomegalovirus status with high specificity and sensitivity. In this cohort, only TCR beta chains were sequenced, and detectable features were limited by the absence of alpha or paired-chain data. According to a later genetic analysis, donors in an Asian-associated ancestry cluster had fewer N-insertions in productive TCRs than the roughly 670-donor mean. Because counts were too low, about 18 rarely observed V segments, including chromosome 9 orphons, were left out of the earlier analysis of some 640 of the donors. In the study, approximately 160 TCR beta chains were listed as associated with cytomegalovirus. A later genetic analysis associated a missense DCLRE1C variant with V-gene and J-gene trimming of TCR beta chains, and an independent cohort replicated the association. At a false discovery rate of 0.05, a later analysis linked 16,951 TCR beta sequences to specific HLA alleles. Roughly uniform sequencing depth across donors was assumed in presence/absence analyses, although this assumption may not hold. The authors suggested that the approach could potentially be extended to other disease states and immunological phenotypes. When HLA alleles, especially DR and DQ, strongly co-occurred, TCR associations were difficult to assign to individual alleles. In vitro tests confirmed that a few of the cytomegalovirus-associated TCR beta chains recognize cytomegalovirus antigens. Because some donors lacked HLA typing at each locus, the association tests relied only on the typed subset. In a later analysis, HLA-associated TCR beta chains were found to be more clonally expanded and to have lower generation probabilities than equally common non-associated chains. Several of the top co-occurrence clusters appeared to be linked to parvovirus B19, influenza, CMV and Epstein-Barr virus, according to a later analysis. In a later analysis, TCR association rates were found to vary across HLA loci, with the most associated TCRs seen for DRB1 alleles and the fewest for HLA-C alleles. An earlier analysis of several hundred of the donors showed that most TCR beta V segments appeared in productive rearrangements either about 87% or about 30% of the time, which broadly matched IMGT annotations. In a later analysis, most CMV-associated TCR beta chains were found to appear HLA-restricted, with HLA associations seemingly driven largely by CMV exposure. Because the 87-base-pair reads could not distinguish some IMGT-functional V segments, including TRBV6-2 and TRBV6-3, those segments were excluded. For the cohort, immune exposure information was limited to CMV serostatus. A cluster of highly shared sequence variants was judged likely to represent a technical artifact of the sequencing pipeline. Most TCR sequences were observed very rarely across donors, whereas some public TCRs were present in many individuals. A further reported finding was that TCR beta sequences accurately predicted the HLA-A and HLA-B alleles for most subjects in the first cohort. Linkage disequilibrium might explain the correlated functional status among segregating V segments, but an unknown experimental factor could not be excluded.

Remarks on this clone: Its binding antigen is unknown. Nothing much larger sits one base from this clone, and base qualities are not available.

In total, approximately 700 healthy bone marrow donors made up the cohort. At the time of sampling, every cohort member was nominally healthy, though immune exposures that went unrecorded were likely present. The donor tested CMV seronegative and was one of the 352 seronegative cohort members. A peripheral blood sample was collected from each donor, and TCR beta sequencing was performed on peripheral blood mononuclear cells. The Qiagen DNeasy Blood Extraction Kit was used to extract genomic DNA from the blood cell samples. Library creation used the immunoSEQ multiplex PCR assay. For the multiplex PCR, a mixture combining 60 forward primers for TCR Vbeta segments and 13 reverse primers for TCR Jbeta segments was used. A multiplex PCR assay on genomic DNA amplified the CDR3 region of rearranged TCR beta genes. The Illumina HiSeq System was used to sequence the amplified TCR beta libraries as 87-base-pair reads. Turning to the authors' computational methods: A later analysis counted around 72 million unique TCR beta chains across the 700 or so repertoires, and around 12 million of these chains were shared by at least two donors. A nearest-neighbor algorithm error-corrected the raw reads and collapsed the reads into unique sequences, merging closely related sequences to remove PCR and sequencing errors. CDR3 sequences were aligned to IMGT reference sequences to assign V, D and J gene segments. For a sequence to be retained, a match of at least six nucleotides to both a V gene segment and a J gene segment was required. A rearrangement was called productive if the CDR3 had no stop codons and remained in frame with V and J, and every other rearrangement was called non-productive. Following IMGT convention, CDR3 was defined as the stretch from the second conserved V-encoded cysteine to the conserved J-encoded phenylalanine. The earlier analysis of about 610 of the donors excluded any sequence lacking an unambiguous match to a single V gene segment. An earlier analysis of approximately 590 of the donors called V segments functional above 56.7% productive rearrangements and segregating when the between-donor standard deviation exceeded 5%. A statistical classification framework was developed to diagnose cytomegalovirus status using the catalog of TCR beta chain sequences. V and J gene assignment, in a later analysis, came from comparing TCR nucleotide sequences with IMGT/GENE-DB human TR gene sequences. Using the TCRdist pipeline, a later analysis assigned CDR3 sequences along with most-parsimonious VDJ recombination scenarios. In a later analysis, each TCR beta chain was defined by its CDR3 amino acid sequence together with its V-gene family, and reads lacking a unique V-gene family were excluded. As a way to deal with suspected cross-contamination and a sequencing artifact, a later analysis dropped nearly 600 nucleotide sequences that were highly shared and had low generation probability. A later analysis calculated a clonal expansion index for each public chain from normalized within-repertoire ranks of inferred template counts. In a later analysis, generation probabilities were computed using a VDJ recombination model fitted to out-of-frame rearrangements, and the results were checked against IGoR. Hypergeometric tests were used in a later analysis to score TCR-TCR, TCR-HLA and TCR-CMV co-occurrence, with a repertoire-size bias correction applied to the TCR pairs. A later analysis estimated false discovery rates by permuting HLA or CMV assignments 20 times. In a later analysis, co-occurring TCRs were grouped with DBSCAN, and TCRdist sequence similarity was added when clustering was performed within HLA-allele-positive subsets. Repertoires with fewer than 30,000 or more than 120,000 public chains, plus five repertoires with anomalous nucleotide sharing, were excluded from co-occurrence clustering. Imported from immuneACCESS, the table was reduced by TCRdb to in-frame sequences with V and J called. These copies leave out some clones; in studies compared against another copy, an unresolved V gene accounts for under half, and the cause of the remainder is not known. V, J and clone size derive from that table, while D and trimming were established from the DNA sequence. The sample profile shows roughly 80,000 clones; roughly four fifths of them were found once. The ten largest clonotypes hold under 2% of the sample.

The V and J ends are trimmed by 3 bases and 5 bases, leaving 10 bases between them. CDR1 is given as SGHVS and CDR2 as FQNEAQ, both from the germline V gene. Including the terminal cysteine and phenylalanine, the CDR3 comprises 13 residues. Only the CDR3 DNA is retained, 39 bases long and in frame from the first base. The sequenced material came from PBMCs. The sequence is built from TRBV7-8 and TRBJ2-5; TRBD2 might be the D gene, on 6 matching bases. This clonotype was obtained from a woman aged 30 to 39 in good health and CMV-seronegative. The CDR3 reads CASSLEGRETQYF. The DNA sequence follows: TGTGCCAGCAGCTTGGAGGGGAGGGAGACCCAGTACTTC. Outside the CDR3, residues come from the reference TRBV7-8 and TRBJ2-5 proteins, so the full variable domain is: GAGVSQSPRYKVAKRGQDVALRCDPISGHVSLFWYQQALGQGPEFLTYFQNEAQLDKSGLPSDRFFAERPEGSVSTLKIQRTQQEDSAVYLCASSLEGRETQYFGPGTRLLVL.